This TCR beta chain was recovered during a study of T cell repertoires in cytomegalovirus infection. Background on the study: TCR beta signatures that were public indicated CMV infection and matching HLA type. The study's findings and limits: Public TCR beta family frequency separated CMV-and-HLA carriers, including in an independent cohort. Across the ex vivo response, the dominant clonotypes were HLA-C-restricted CMV-specific TCR beta clonotypes.

The V end was cut by 2 bases, the J end by 10 bases, with 15 bases between. CDR1 MNHEY and CDR2 SMNVEV come from the germline V gene (reference sequence). There are 14 residues in the CDR3. MiXCR, applied by TCRdb to the reads, yields one record per CDR3 protein. The sample yields approximately 550,000 distinct CDR3 sequences, about 15% seen once. Worth noting for this clonotype: The target antigen is unknown.

This TCR derives from a human donor in good health (CMV status not recorded). Some clones in this sample may be carry-over from other donors' samples. The rearrangement joins TRBV27 to TRBJ2-1; D may match TRBD1 or TRBD2 (5 bases each). The sequenced sample was CD8+ T cells from PBMCs. This CDR3 is CASSLGTTGREQFF. CDR3 nucleotides: TGTGCCAGCAGTTTAGGGACCACAGGTCGCGAGCAGTTCTTC.